This TCR beta chain derives from a study of shared clonotypes between healthy human individuals (dated by TCRdb to 2020 to 2022). Some background on the complete study: The cohort comprised two women and a few men aged 18 to 49 years. For each donor, three plates each were used for CD4 naive and CD4 memory, two plates were used for CD8 naive, and one plate was used for CD8 memory. Blood TCR repertoires of five healthy adults were deeply sequenced to estimate repertoire size and the extent of clonotype sharing between individuals. To increase sequencing depth and limit assay-specific biases, TCR repertoire library preparation and sequencing were carried out by different laboratories using diverse techniques. Leukapheresis yielded between about 0.85 and 10 billion PBMCs per donor. What the research found in general, with its limitations: Incomplete sequencing was indicated by rarefaction of sorted-subset datasets, despite the large sequencing depth. Pairwise subsampling led to the expectation that sequencing depth would affect the degree of clonotype sharing among donors. Because the study included a small number of donors, the genetic and exposure-history diversity represented was limited. Higher generation probabilities were observed for clonotypes shared by all four sorted-subset donors than for non-shared clonotypes. Only blood was sampled, and tissue TCR repertoires likely differ from those in blood. Estimated clonotype richness was generally larger for naive than for memory subsets. Sharing across several donors was observed for about 5% of naive CD4, over 3% of naive CD8, 2.3% of memory CD4, and roughly 0.4% of memory CD8 clonotypes.

Using the deep immunoSEQ assay, multiplex PCR amplified TCR CDR3 regions from genomic DNA. Genomic DNA extracted from each cell subset was distributed evenly over all wells of several immunoSEQ 96-well plates, and each plate served as one replicate. For sorted subsets, approximately 210 ng genomic DNA, equal to tens of thousands of T cell genomes, was loaded into each replicate PCR. Purified libraries were measured with a Qubit 3.0 fluorometer, size-checked on a Bioanalyzer 2100, and measured again with the KAPA Library Quantification kit. Each immunoSEQ 96-well plate was sequenced on its own single-read 150-cycle Illumina NextSeq 550 flow cell. In the original analysis: Because only junctional sequences without quality scores were contained in the immunoSEQ output, filtering matching that applied to full-length reads could not be performed. To assign V/J genes and CDR3, sequences were annotated using PyIR, a Python wrapper for IgBLAST v1.9, with IMGT germline references. Reads were filtered out if the reads had weak V/J assignments (E-value above 1e-6), no CDR3, stop codons, out-of-frame junctions, or ambiguous translated residues. A V3J clonotype was defined by an identical inferred V gene, J gene, and CDR3 amino acid sequence. Percentage overlap between repertoires was calculated by dividing the number of shared unique clonotypes by the size of the smaller repertoire. Repertoire richness was assessed with RTK rarefaction, the Chao1 estimator, and Recon v2.1 estimates of unobserved clonotypes. OLGA was used to compute generation probabilities for all TCRbeta clonotypes that the gDNA method yielded from four donors. In its TCRdb copy, this immuneACCESS table keeps in-frame sequences only and misses some clones. Where compared with another copy, unresolved V genes explain less than half of these, and the others have no known cause. V and J calls and clone size are as listed in that table; D and trimming were resolved from the DNA. The sample table holds 2 million to 2.5 million clones, of which around 93% were seen once. The top ten clones comprise about 0.36% of the sample.

CDR1 SGHRS and CDR2 YFSETQ were looked up in the germline V gene. The CDR3 runs 17 amino acids, cysteine and phenylalanine included. Here the CDR3 DNA is all that survives: 51 bases in frame from base 1. Trimming removed 2 bases from V and 7 bases from J; the gene matches leave 12 bases unexplained. The donors were healthy, HIV-negative adults who had no recently reported acute infections or vaccinations. Every donor was a Caucasian adult residing in Nashville, Tennessee, USA. CD4+ T cells were enriched by magnetic negative selection, after which naive cells were positively selected on CD45RA and the negative fraction was taken as the memory subset. After blood collection by leukapheresis, PBMCs were isolated using Ficoll-Histopaque density gradient centrifugation and then cryopreserved in the vapor phase of liquid nitrogen. Purity and quantity of every magnetically sorted T cell population were checked by analytical flow cytometry. Genomic DNA was isolated from each sorted fraction and quantified by UV absorbance on a Nanodrop 2000c.

About this clone itself: Its recognized antigen is unknown. Per-base quality was not reported, and no clone a single base away is much larger than it.

Sequencing input: naive CD4+ T cells from PBMCs. What the cell subset or site label conveys for this sample: CD45RA+ positively selected. The V and J genes are TRBV5-1 and TRBJ2-1; 10 bases in the middle match TRBD2. The receptor was derived from a man younger than 35 in good health. Some clones in this sample may be carry-over from other donors' samples. The DNA sequence follows: TGCGCCAGCAGCTTCCAGTCTAGCGGGAGCCACATGAATGAGCAGTTCTTC. Translation gives CASSFQSSGSHMNEQFF. Beyond the CDR3, the reference TRBV5-1 and TRBJ2-1 genes provide the residues; the full variable domain reads: KAGVTQTPRYLIKTRGQQVTLSCSPISGHRSVSWYQQTPGQGLQFLFEYFSETQRNKGNFPGRFSGRQFSNSRSEMNVSTLELGDSALYLCASSFQSSGSHMNEQFFGPGTRLTVL.